This T cell receptor (beta chain) emerged from a study of Ad26.COV2.S vaccination and SARS-CoV-2 variants. Study results and limitations: It was vaccine recipients, not placebo recipients, who had the higher spike-specific TCR breadth.

With respect to this clone: Antigen specificity is unknown.

Measured with immunoSEQ multiplex PCR; TCRdb has only the in-frame clones, and not every one. This table holds roughly 92,000 clones, roughly 84% found once. Sequencing was performed on peripheral blood, taken after recovery from COVID-19. The receptor's source is a human donor who had recovered from COVID-19.

CDR3 DNA sequence: TGCGCCAGCAGCTTGCCCGCGGGCCTAGATGAAGAGCAGTTCTTC. Its translation is CASSLPAGLDEEQFF. This rearrangement joins TRBV5-1 to TRBJ2-1, with D possibly TRBD2 on 5 matching bases. This CDR3 contains 15 residues. CDR1 and CDR2 (germline): SGHRS, YFSETQ. The germline V and J ends were trimmed by 1 base and 10 bases, with 18 bases remaining between them.